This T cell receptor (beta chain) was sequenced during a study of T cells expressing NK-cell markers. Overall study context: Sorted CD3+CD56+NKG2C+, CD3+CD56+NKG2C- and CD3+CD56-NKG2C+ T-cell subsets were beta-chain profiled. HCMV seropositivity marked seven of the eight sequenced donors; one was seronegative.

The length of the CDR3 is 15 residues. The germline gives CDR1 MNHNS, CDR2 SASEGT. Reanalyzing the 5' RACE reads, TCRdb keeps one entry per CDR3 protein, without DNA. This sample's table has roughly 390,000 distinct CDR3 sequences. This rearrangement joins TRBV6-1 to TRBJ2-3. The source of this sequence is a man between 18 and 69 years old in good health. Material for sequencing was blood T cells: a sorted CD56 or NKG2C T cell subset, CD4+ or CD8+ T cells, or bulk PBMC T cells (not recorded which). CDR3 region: CASSVGDVSTDTQYF.